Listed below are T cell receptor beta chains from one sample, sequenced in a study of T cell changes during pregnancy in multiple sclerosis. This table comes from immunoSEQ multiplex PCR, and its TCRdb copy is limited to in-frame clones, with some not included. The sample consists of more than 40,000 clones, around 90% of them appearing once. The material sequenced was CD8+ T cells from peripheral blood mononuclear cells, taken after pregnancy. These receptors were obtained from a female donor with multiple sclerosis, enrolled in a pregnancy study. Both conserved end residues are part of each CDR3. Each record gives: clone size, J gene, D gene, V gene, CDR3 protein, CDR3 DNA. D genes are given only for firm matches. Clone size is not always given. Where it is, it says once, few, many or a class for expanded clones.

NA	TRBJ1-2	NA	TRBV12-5	CASGLDSSGGYTF	TGTGCTAGTGGTTTGGACAGTTCTGGGGGCTACACCTTC
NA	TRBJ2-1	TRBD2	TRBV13	CASSLESSGGANEQFF	TGTGCCAGCAGCTTAGAGAGTAGCGGGGGAGCCAATGAGCAGTTCTTC
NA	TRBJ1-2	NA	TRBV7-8	CASSLEDFGGSGYTF	TGTGCCAGCAGCTTAGAGGATTTCGGGGGTAGTGGCTACACCTTC
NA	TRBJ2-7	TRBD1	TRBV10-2	CASSVGQGTLEQYF	TGCGCCAGCAGTGTCGGACAGGGAACCCTCGAGCAGTACTTC
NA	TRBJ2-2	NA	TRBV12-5	CASGLVFSLADTGELFF	TGTGCTAGTGGTTTGGTATTTTCACTAGCCGACACCGGGGAGCTGTTTTTT
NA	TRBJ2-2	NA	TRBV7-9	CASVKETANTGELFF	TGTGCCAGCGTCAAAGAGACAGCCAACACCGGGGAGCTGTTTTTT
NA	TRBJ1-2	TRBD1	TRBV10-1	CASSTGQNYGYTF	TGCGCCAGCAGTACGGGACAGAACTATGGCTACACCTTC
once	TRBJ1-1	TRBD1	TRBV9	CASSQGTGVLTEAFF	TGTGCCAGCAGCCAGGGGACAGGGGTCCTCACTGAAGCTTTCTTT
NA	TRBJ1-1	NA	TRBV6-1	CASSSTGNTEAFF	TGTGCCAGCAGTTCGACGGGGAACACTGAAGCTTTCTTT
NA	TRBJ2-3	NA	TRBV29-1	CSVQGLELNTQYF	TGCAGCGTCCAGGGACTGGAGTTGAATACGCAGTATTTT
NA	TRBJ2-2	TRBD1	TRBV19	CASSGTGGNTGELFF	TGTGCCAGTAGTGGGACAGGGGGGAACACCGGGGAGCTGTTTTTT
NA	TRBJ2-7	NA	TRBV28	CASSFKYEQYF	TGTGCCAGCAGTTTCAAATACGAGCAGTACTTC
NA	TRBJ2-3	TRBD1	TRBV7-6	CASSGTGGADTQYF	TGTGCCAGCAGCGGGACAGGGGGCGCAGATACGCAGTATTTT
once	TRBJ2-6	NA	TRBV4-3	CASSQEGESSGANVLTF	TGCGCCAGCAGCCAAGAGGGAGAAAGCTCTGGGGCCAACGTCCTGACTTTC
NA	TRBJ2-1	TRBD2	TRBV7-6	CASSSHSGAGGGNNEQFF	TGTGCCAGCAGCTCCCACTCAGGTGCGGGAGGGGGAAACAATGAGCAGTTCTTC
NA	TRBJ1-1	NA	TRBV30	CAWSTPGHGNTEAFF	TGTGCCTGGAGTACTCCGGGACACGGGAACACTGAAGCTTTCTTT
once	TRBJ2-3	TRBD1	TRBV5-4	CASSLARGPITDTQYF	TGTGCCAGCAGCTTGGCCAGGGGGCCCATCACAGATACGCAGTATTTT
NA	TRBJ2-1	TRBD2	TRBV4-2	CASSQALALSNEQFF	TGTGCCAGCAGCCAAGCACTAGCGTTAAGCAATGAGCAGTTCTTC
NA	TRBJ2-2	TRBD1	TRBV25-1	CASSDGTANTGELFF	TGTGCCAGCAGTGACGGGACAGCGAACACCGGGGAGCTGTTTTTT
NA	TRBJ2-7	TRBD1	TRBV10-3	CAISESIDRAYEQYF	TGTGCCATCAGTGAGTCGATAGACAGGGCCTACGAGCAGTACTTC
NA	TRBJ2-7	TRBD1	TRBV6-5	CASSFGQGAKEQYF	TGTGCCAGCAGTTTCGGACAGGGGGCAAAAGAGCAGTACTTC
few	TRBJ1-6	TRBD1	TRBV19	CASTWGRGPSPLHF	TGTGCCAGTACTTGGGGCAGGGGGCCTTCACCCCTCCACTTT
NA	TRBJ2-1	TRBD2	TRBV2	CASSDKTGTKINEQFF	TGTGCCAGCAGTGACAAAACCGGGACTAAAATCAATGAGCAGTTCTTC
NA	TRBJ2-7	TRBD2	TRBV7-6	CASSPSLAGGYYEQYF	TGTGCCAGCAGCCCCAGTCTAGCGGGAGGGTACTACGAGCAGTACTTC
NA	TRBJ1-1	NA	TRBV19	CASSRLYILDNTEAFF	TGTGCCAGTAGTAGGCTCTACATACTAGATAACACTGAAGCTTTCTTT
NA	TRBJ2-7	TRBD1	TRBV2	CASSDYTGDLYEQYF	TGTGCCAGCAGTGATTATACAGGGGACCTCTACGAGCAGTACTTC
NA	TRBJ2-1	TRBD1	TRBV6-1	CASNNRDRSYNEQFF	TGTGCCAGCAACAACCGGGACAGGTCCTACAATGAGCAGTTCTTC
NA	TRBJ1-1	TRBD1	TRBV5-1	CASSTGGQGNTEAFF	TGCGCCAGCAGCACCGGAGGACAGGGGAACACTGAAGCTTTCTTT
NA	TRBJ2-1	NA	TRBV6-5	CASSYGAGINNEQFF	TGTGCCAGCAGTTACGGGGCAGGTATTAACAATGAGCAGTTCTTC
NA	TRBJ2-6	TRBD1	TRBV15	CATSNTGGSGANVLTF	TGTGCCACCAGCAACACAGGGGGCTCTGGGGCCAACGTCCTGACTTTC
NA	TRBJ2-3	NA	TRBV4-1	CASSRGGLSDTQYF	TGCGCCAGCAGCCGGGGGGGCCTTTCAGATACGCAGTATTTT
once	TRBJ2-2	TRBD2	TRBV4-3	CASTPGLAGGTPGELFF	TGCGCCAGCACTCCGGGACTAGCGGGGGGGACCCCCGGGGAGCTGTTTTTT
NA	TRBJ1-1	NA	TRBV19	CASSIGEGLPEAFF	TGTGCCAGTAGTATAGGGGAGGGGCTCCCTGAAGCTTTCTTT
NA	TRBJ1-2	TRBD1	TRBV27	CASSLRHPTFWDRERGRYGYTF	TGTGCCAGCAGTTTACGACATCCAACTTTTTGGGACAGGGAGCGAGGACGATATGGCTACACCTTC
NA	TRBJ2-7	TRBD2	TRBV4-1	CASSQDRGGAYEQYF	TGCGCCAGCAGCCAAGATCGGGGGGGAGCCTACGAGCAGTACTTC
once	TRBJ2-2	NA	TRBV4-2	CASSRGFTGELFF	TGTGCCAGCAGTCGGGGTTTTACCGGGGAGCTGTTTTTT
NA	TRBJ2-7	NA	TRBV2	CASSGRSSYEQYF	TGTGCCAGCAGTGGACGGAGCTCCTACGAGCAGTACTTC
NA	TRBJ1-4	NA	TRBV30	CAFSVDALAAELFF	TGTGCCTTTAGTGTAGATGCTTTGGCAGCGGAACTGTTTTTT
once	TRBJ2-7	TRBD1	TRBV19	CASSIWRGRGHEQYF	TGTGCCAGTAGTATTTGGCGGGGCAGGGGGCACGAGCAGTACTTC
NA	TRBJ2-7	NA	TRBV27	CASSLSTGIYEQYF	TGTGCCAGCAGTTTATCAACGGGAATTTACGAGCAGTACTTC
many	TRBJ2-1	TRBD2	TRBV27	CAAASGRYNEQFF	TGTGCCGCAGCTAGCGGGAGATACAATGAGCAGTTCTTC
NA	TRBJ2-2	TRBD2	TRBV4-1	CASSQDSPLTAGVGTGELFF	TGCGCCAGCAGCCAAGATAGCCCCCTCACGGCGGGAGTGGGGACCGGGGAGCTGTTTTTT
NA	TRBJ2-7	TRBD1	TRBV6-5	CASTGTGASYEQYF	TGTGCCAGCACCGGGACAGGGGCTTCCTACGAGCAGTACTTC
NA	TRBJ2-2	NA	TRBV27	CASRETGLTRLTGELFF	TGTGCCAGCAGAGAGACAGGCCTGACTCGATTAACCGGGGAGCTGTTTTTT
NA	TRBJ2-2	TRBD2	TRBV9	CASSVYGRTNTGELFF	TGTGCCAGCAGCGTGTACGGGAGGACGAACACCGGGGAGCTGTTTTTT
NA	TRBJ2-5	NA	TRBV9	CASSVEERHWRETQYF	TGTGCCAGCAGCGTAGAGGAAAGGCATTGGAGGGAGACCCAGTACTTC
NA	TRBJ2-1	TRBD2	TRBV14	CARRQGGTSGPNEQFF	TGTGCCCGTAGACAGGGAGGGACTAGCGGACCCAATGAGCAGTTCTTC
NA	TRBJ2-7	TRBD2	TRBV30	CAWSDRPGLSGGGEQYF	TGTGCCTGGAGTGACCGACCCGGACTCAGCGGGGGCGGGGAGCAGTACTTC